A selection of T cell receptor beta chains follows, all from one sample in a study of T-cell memory formation after mild COVID-19. One entry per CDR3 protein, called by TCRdb with MiXCR from the 5' RACE reads. The data show approximately 450,000 distinct CDR3 sequences, 15% to 20% seen once. Sample: PBMCs or a T cell subset sorted from them (not recorded which). The source of these receptors is an adult woman who had mild COVID-19 (a few samples of this study predate the infection). Cell type and time point are not known. The CDR3 runs from the conserved cysteine through the conserved F or W. A D gene is named only where the DNA matches it firmly. A clone size is listed for some rows: how often the clone was seen (once, few, many), or a class if it is expanded.

>NA|TRBV7-2|few|14|TRBJ2-1
CASSLAVQHNEQFF
TGTGCCAGCAGCTTAGCGGTACAGCACAATGAGCAGTTCTTC
>NA|TRBV9|NA|15|TRBJ2-5
CASSKGLDGEETQYF
TGTGCCAGCAGTAAGGGGCTAGACGGCGAAGAGACCCAGTACTTC
>NA|TRBV5-1|few|15|TRBJ1-4
CASSLSLSGDEKLFF
TGCGCCAGCAGCTTGTCCCTCTCGGGGGATGAAAAACTGTTTTTT
>NA|TRBV7-6|NA|15|TRBJ1-2
CASSPSGGPRGGYTF
TGTGCCAGCAGCCCTAGCGGGGGGCCAAGGGGCGGCTACACCTTC
>NA|TRBV12-3/TRBV12-4|many|14|TRBJ2-3
CASSMSRQTDTQYF
TGTGCCAGCAGTATGTCAAGACAGACAGATACGCAGTATTTT
>TRBD1|TRBV29-1|few|13|TRBJ1-2
CSVVGTGTYGYTF
TGCAGCGTTGTCGGGACAGGGACCTATGGCTACACCTTC
>TRBD2|TRBV24-1|few|16|TRBJ2-2
CATSGWLAGGTGELFF
TGTGCCACCAGTGGTTGGCTAGCGGGAGGAACCGGGGAGCTGTTTTTT
>NA|TRBV7-9|NA|15|TRBJ2-7
CASSDNGGGVDEQYF
TGTGCCAGCAGTGACAACGGCGGTGGCGTGGACGAGCAGTACTTC
>TRBD1|TRBV5-1|few|15|TRBJ1-1
CASTLGGTGTTEAFF
TGCGCCAGCACCCTTGGGGGGACAGGGACCACTGAAGCTTTCTTT
>NA|TRBV7-9|NA|14|TRBJ2-5
CASSLALQRETQYF
TGTGCCAGCAGCTTAGCGCTACAGAGGGAGACCCAGTACTTC
>NA|TRBV6-6|NA|17|TRBJ1-1
CASSLLAVSGLNTEAFF
TGTGCCAGCAGCCTTCTCGCGGTATCAGGGTTGAACACTGAAGCTTTCTTT
>TRBD2|TRBV12-3/TRBV12-4|few|16|TRBJ2-7
CASSSLRTSGTYEQYF
TGTGCCAGCAGCTCCCTTCGGACTAGCGGTACCTACGAGCAGTACTTC
>NA|TRBV24-1|few|16|TRBJ2-3
CATSDSPGTHADTQYF
TGTGCCACCAGTGATTCCCCAGGAACACACGCAGATACGCAGTATTTT
>NA|TRBV5-1|few|15|TRBJ2-5
CASSSWGGDQETQYF
TGCGCCAGCAGCTCCTGGGGCGGGGACCAAGAGACCCAGTACTTC
>NA|TRBV29-1|NA|13|TRBJ2-1
CSVAGLGGNEQFF
TGCAGCGTTGCGGGACTGGGGGGAAATGAGCAGTTCTTC
>NA|TRBV29-1|NA|14|TRBJ2-1
CSGKTDSSYNEQFF
TGCAGCGGTAAGACAGATAGCTCCTACAATGAGCAGTTCTTC
>NA|TRBV29-1|NA|13|TRBJ2-7
CSEPGHPSYEQYF
TGCAGCGAACCGGGACACCCCTCCTACGAGCAGTACTTC
>TRBD2|TRBV9|few|16|TRBJ2-7
CASSVGAGRDSYEQYF
TGTGCCAGCAGCGTAGGAGCGGGAAGGGACTCCTACGAGCAGTACTTC
>NA|TRBV27|many|14|TRBJ2-3
CASRPHSSGDTQYF
TGTGCCAGCCGACCTCACAGCAGCGGAGATACGCAGTATTTT
>NA|TRBV18|many|12|TRBJ2-1
CASSPLQGIEFF
TGTGCCAGCTCACCGCTCCAGGGGATAGAGTTCTTC
>TRBD1|TRBV12-3/TRBV12-4|NA|16|TRBJ2-2
CASSSPGQTNTGELFF
TGTGCCAGCAGTTCCCCGGGACAGACGAACACCGGGGAGCTGTTTTTT
>NA|TRBV10-3|NA|15|TRBJ1-1
CATETPSGLNTEAFF
TGTGCCACCGAAACCCCGTCTGGGTTGAACACTGAAGCTTTCTTT
>TRBD2|TRBV10-3|NA|15|TRBJ2-5
CAISPGLAGGETQYF
TGTGCCATCAGTCCGGGACTAGCGGGAGGTGAGACCCAGTACTTC
>NA|TRBV20-1|NA|14|TRBJ2-5
CSARDHINQETQYF
TGCAGTGCTAGAGATCATATAAACCAAGAGACCCAGTACTTC
>TRBD2|TRBV5-1|many|17|TRBJ2-3
CASSLEASGGPTDTQYF
TGCGCCAGCAGCTTGGAGGCTAGCGGGGGGCCCACAGATACGCAGTATTTT
>NA|TRBV12-3/TRBV12-4|many|12|TRBJ1-3
CASTGPGNTIYF
TGTGCCAGCACAGGGCCGGGAAACACCATATATTTT
>NA|TRBV18|NA|15|TRBJ2-7
CASSPRKRDSNEQYF
TGTGCCAGCTCACCAAGGAAGCGGGACAGCAACGAGCAGTACTTC
>NA|TRBV5-4|NA|15|TRBJ1-4
CASSSKTAPNEKLIF
TGTGCCAGCAGCTCCAAGACAGCGCCGAATGAAAAACTGATTTTT
>NA|TRBV20-1|NA|13|TRBJ1-1
CSARGVGLTEAFF
TGCAGTGCTAGAGGGGTAGGGCTCACTGAAGCTTTCTTT
>TRBD2|TRBV10-3|NA|16|TRBJ2-2
CAIKEGLAGGIGELFF
TGTGCCATCAAGGAGGGGCTAGCGGGAGGAATCGGGGAGCTGTTTTTT
>TRBD1|TRBV29-1|few|12|TRBJ2-4
CSVGQGGNIQYF
TGCAGCGTGGGACAGGGTGGAAACATTCAGTACTTC
>NA|TRBV12-3/TRBV12-4|few|13|TRBJ2-5
CASSSRTGATQYF
TGTGCCAGCAGTTCGCGGACCGGCGCGACCCAGTACTTC
>NA|TRBV7-2|few|15|TRBJ2-4
CASSQAGAQGNIQYF
TGTGCCAGCAGCCAAGCCGGGGCACAGGGCAACATTCAGTACTTC
>TRBD2|TRBV30|few|14|TRBJ2-3
CAWSTQRETDTQYF
TGTGCCTGGAGCACCCAGCGGGAGACGGATACGCAGTATTTT
>NA|TRBV20-1|many|17|TRBJ2-2
CSATTLPAEGPGRELFF
TGCAGTGCTACAACACTCCCCGCAGAGGGCCCCGGTAGGGAGCTGTTTTTT
>NA|TRBV5-6|NA|13|TRBJ1-5
CASSRRGGQPQHF
TGTGCCAGCAGCCGACGGGGGGGTCAGCCCCAGCATTTT
>TRBD1|TRBV7-2|many|16|TRBJ1-1
CASSLEAGGFNTEAFF
TGTGCCAGCAGCTTAGAGGCAGGGGGGTTTAACACTGAAGCTTTCTTT
>NA|TRBV10-3|NA|11|TRBJ1-1
CAISEGTEAFF
TGTGCCATCAGTGAGGGCACTGAAGCTTTCTTT
>NA|TRBV12-3/TRBV12-4|many|15|TRBJ2-5
CASSLGGRDRETQYF
TGTGCCAGCAGTTTGGGGGGGCGCGACAGGGAGACCCAGTACTTC
>TRBD2|TRBV11-2|few|17|TRBJ2-1
CASSLAASGRARNEQFF
TGTGCCAGCAGCTTAGCCGCTAGCGGGAGGGCCCGTAATGAGCAGTTCTTC
>NA|TRBV12-3/TRBV12-4|NA|11|TRBJ2-7
CASSLGPDVYF
TGTGCCAGCAGTTTAGGCCCCGACGTGTACTTC
>NA|TRBV12-3/TRBV12-4|NA|14|TRBJ2-3
CASSRAGYTDTQYF
TGTGCCAGCAGCCGCGCGGGTTACACAGATACGCAGTATTTT
>TRBD1|TRBV29-1|few|16|TRBJ2-7
CSVEGDPDRGVYEQYF
TGCAGCGTTGAAGGGGATCCGGACAGGGGTGTCTACGAGCAGTACTTC
>NA|TRBV6-2/TRBV6-3|NA|16|TRBJ1-5
CASSYVQGRGNQPQHF
TGTGCCAGCAGTTATGTACAGGGAAGAGGCAATCAGCCCCAGCATTTT
>TRBD1|TRBV6-6|NA|12|TRBJ1-2
CASSHGQGSYAF
TGTGCCAGCAGCCACGGACAGGGGAGTTATGCCTTC
>NA|TRBV5-5|few|13|TRBJ1-1
CASSFAGSTEAFF
TGTGCCAGCAGCTTCGCGGGGAGCACTGAAGCTTTCTTT
>TRBD1|TRBV9|NA|15|TRBJ1-1
CASSVDRGRDTEAFF
TGTGCCAGCAGCGTAGACAGGGGGAGGGACACTGAAGCTTTCTTT
>NA|TRBV3-1|few|16|TRBJ2-3
CASSQVTRGATDTQYF
TGTGCCAGCAGCCAAGTGACGCGGGGCGCAACAGATACGCAGTATTTT
>NA|TRBV24-1|NA|17|TRBJ2-5
CATSDPEEVYSMETQYF
TGTGCCACCAGTGACCCCGAAGAGGTTTACTCCATGGAGACCCAGTACTTC
>NA|TRBV15|NA|16|TRBJ2-2
CATSRDWGTNTGELFF
TGTGCCACCAGCAGAGATTGGGGAACAAACACCGGGGAGCTGTTTTTT
>NA|TRBV5-1|few|14|TRBJ1-1
CASSLNTVNTEAFF
TGCGCCAGCAGCTTGAATACAGTGAACACTGAAGCTTTCTTT
>NA|TRBV7-8|few|13|TRBJ2-5
CASSLDQQETQYF
TGTGCCAGCAGCTTAGATCAACAAGAGACCCAGTACTTC
>NA|TRBV6-4|once|15|TRBJ2-1
CASSEGGLLYNEQFF
TGTGCCAGCAGTGAGGGGGGGCTCCTGTACAATGAGCAGTTCTTC